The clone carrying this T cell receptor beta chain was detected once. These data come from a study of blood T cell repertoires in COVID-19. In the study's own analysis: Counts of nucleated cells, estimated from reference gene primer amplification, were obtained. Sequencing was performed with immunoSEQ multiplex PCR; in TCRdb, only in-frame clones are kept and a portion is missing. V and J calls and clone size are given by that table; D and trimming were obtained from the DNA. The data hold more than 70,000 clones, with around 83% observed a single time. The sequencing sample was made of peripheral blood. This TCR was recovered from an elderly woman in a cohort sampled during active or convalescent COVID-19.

CDR3 nucleotide sequence: TGTGCCAGCAGCTCCGGGGGCTACGAGCAGTACGTC. This translates into CASSSGGYEQYV. V is TRBV3-1 (or the pseudogene TRBV3-2) and J is TRBJ2-7; perhaps TRBD2 as D (6 bases). CDR3 length: 12 amino acids. CDR1 LGHDT and CDR2 YNNKEL come from the germline V gene (reference sequence). Trimming left V 5 bases short and J 3 bases short, with 8 bases between.